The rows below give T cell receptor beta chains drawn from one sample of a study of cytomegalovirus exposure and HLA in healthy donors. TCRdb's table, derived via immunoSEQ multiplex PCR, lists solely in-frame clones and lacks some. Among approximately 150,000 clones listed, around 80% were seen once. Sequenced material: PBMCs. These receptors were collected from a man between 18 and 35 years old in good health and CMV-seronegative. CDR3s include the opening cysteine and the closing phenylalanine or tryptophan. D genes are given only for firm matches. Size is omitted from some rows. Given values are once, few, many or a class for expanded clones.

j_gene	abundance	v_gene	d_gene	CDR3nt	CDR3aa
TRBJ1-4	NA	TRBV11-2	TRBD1	TGTGCCAGCAGCAGCCGGGGACAGACGAATGAAAAACTGTTTTTT	CASSSRGQTNEKLFF
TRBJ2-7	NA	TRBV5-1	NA	TGCGCCAGCAGCCGATCAAACTCGGTCCTGGAGCAGTACTTC	CASSRSNSVLEQYF
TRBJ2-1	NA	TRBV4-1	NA	TGCGCCAGCAGCCACCCAATTAAGGGAAGGGGCAATGAGCAGTTCTTC	CASSHPIKGRGNEQFF
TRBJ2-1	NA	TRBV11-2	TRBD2	TGTGCCAGCAGCGTTAGCGGGGGGGCCTTTATGGTTGAGCAGTTCTTC	CASSVSGGAFMVEQFF
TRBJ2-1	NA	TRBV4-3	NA	TGCGCCAGCAGCCAAGGATGGCGGGATCGGGAGCAGTTCTTC	CASSQGWRDREQFF
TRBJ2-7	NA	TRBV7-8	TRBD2	TGTGCCAGCAGGGCTGACCTTAGCGGGAGAGGAGGTAACGAGCAGTACTTC	CASRADLSGRGGNEQYF
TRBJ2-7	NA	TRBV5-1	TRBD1	TGCGCCAGCAGCACTACGGGGGGACAGGGCACTGAGCAGTACTTC	CASSTTGGQGTEQYF
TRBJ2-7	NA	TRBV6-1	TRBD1	TGTGCCAGCAGTTGGGACAGCTACGAGCAGTACTTC	CASSWDSYEQYF
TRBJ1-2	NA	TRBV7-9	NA	TGTGCCAGCAGCGATACAGACACAGGGAACTATGGCTACACCTTC	CASSDTDTGNYGYTF
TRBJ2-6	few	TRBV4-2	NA	TGTGCCAGCAGCCAAGGCGAAGGGGCTGGCTCTGGGGCCAACGTCCTGACTTTC	CASSQGEGAGSGANVLTF
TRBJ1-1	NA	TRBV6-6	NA	TGTGCCAGCATTAAGGACAGACTGAACACTGAAGCTTTCTTT	CASIKDRLNTEAFF
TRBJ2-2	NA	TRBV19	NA	TGTGCCAGTAGTCAGGTTCTCAGGGAGCTGTTTTTT	CASSQVLRELFF
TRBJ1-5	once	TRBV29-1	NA	TGCAGCGTTGAGACAGGCCTCAATCAGCCCCAGCATTTT	CSVETGLNQPQHF
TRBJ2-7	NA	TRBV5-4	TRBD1	TGTGCCAGCAGCCGGGGACAGGCCTCCTACGAGCAGTACTTC	CASSRGQASYEQYF
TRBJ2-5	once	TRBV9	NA	TGTGCCAGCAGCGTTCAACAGGGTACTAAGTACTTC	CASSVQQGTKYF
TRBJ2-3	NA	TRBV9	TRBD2	TGTGCCAGCAGCGAACCGGGACTAGCGGGAGCAGATACGCAGTATTTT	CASSEPGLAGADTQYF
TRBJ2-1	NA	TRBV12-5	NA	TGTGCTAGTGGCCTCAGGTTCATCAGGTACAATGAGCAGTTCTTC	CASGLRFIRYNEQFF
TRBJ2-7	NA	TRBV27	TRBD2	TGTGCCAGCAGCCTACTCAGGACTAGCCTATACGAGCAGTACTTC	CASSLLRTSLYEQYF
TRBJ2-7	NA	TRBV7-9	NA	TGTGCCAGCAGCGCCAGGACTGGGACCTACGAGCAGTACTTC	CASSARTGTYEQYF
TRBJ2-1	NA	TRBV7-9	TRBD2	TGTGCCAGCAGCTTTGTAAGGACAGCTAGCGGGTGGGACAATGAGCAGTTCTTC	CASSFVRTASGWDNEQFF
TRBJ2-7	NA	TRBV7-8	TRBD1	TGTGCCAGCAGCTTAGGTAACGGACAGGGGACCTACGAGCAGTACTTC	CASSLGNGQGTYEQYF
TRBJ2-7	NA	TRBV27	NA	TGTGCCAGCAGTTTCGGTGTGCCCTACGAGCAGTACTTC	CASSFGVPYEQYF
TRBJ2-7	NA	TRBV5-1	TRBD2	TGCGCCAGCAGCTTGGCGGGACTAGCGGGGCACGAGCAGTACTTC	CASSLAGLAGHEQYF
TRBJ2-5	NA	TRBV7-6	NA	TGTGCCAGCAGCTTAGCGGGATGGGGCATCTACCAAGAGACCCAGTACTTC	CASSLAGWGIYQETQYF
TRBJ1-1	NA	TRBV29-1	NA	TGCAGCGTTGTGGGCCCCTCCTTAGGCGCTGAAGCTTTCTTT	CSVVGPSLGAEAFF
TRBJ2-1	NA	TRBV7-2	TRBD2	TGTGCCAGCAGAAAGGCGACTAGCGGATACAATGAGCAGTTCTTC	CASRKATSGYNEQFF
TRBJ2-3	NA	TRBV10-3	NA	TGTGCCATCGGGTTTGAGGGCGATACGCAGTATTTT	CAIGFEGDTQYF
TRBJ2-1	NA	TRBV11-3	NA	TGTGCCAGCAGCTTACGGGTGGCCGGAAAGCAGTTCTTC	CASSLRVAGKQFF
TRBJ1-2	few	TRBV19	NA	TGTGCCAGTAGTACTGGACACCAGAACTATGGCTACACCTTC	CASSTGHQNYGYTF
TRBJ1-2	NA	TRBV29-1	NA	TGCAGCGTTGAGTTTCCTCGGGGATTTATCGCTGGCTACACCTTC	CSVEFPRGFIAGYTF
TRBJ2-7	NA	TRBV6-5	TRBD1	TGTGCCAGCAGATACGGGACAGGCAATTACTACGAGCAGTACTTC	CASRYGTGNYYEQYF
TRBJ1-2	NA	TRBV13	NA	TGTGCCAGCAGCTTATTCACAGGGAAAGACTATGGCTACACCTTC	CASSLFTGKDYGYTF
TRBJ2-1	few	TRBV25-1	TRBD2	TGTGCCAGCAGTCCGCAACTAGCGGGAGGCCTCGGGGATGAGCAGTTCTTC	CASSPQLAGGLGDEQFF
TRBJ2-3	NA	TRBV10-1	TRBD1	TGCGCCAGCAGACAGGGACAGGGTCGGTGGGATACGCAGTATTTT	CASRQGQGRWDTQYF
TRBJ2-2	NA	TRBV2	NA	TGTGCCAGCATGGGGGCGCGAGGTAATTTGGCCGGGGAGCTGTTTTTT	CASMGARGNLAGELFF
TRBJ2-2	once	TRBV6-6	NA	TGTGCCAGCAGTTACGCGGGACCGAACACCGGGGAGCTGTTTTTT	CASSYAGPNTGELFF
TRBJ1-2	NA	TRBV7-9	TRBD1	TGTGCCAGCAGTGCCGGGACAGAGGTTACCTATGGCTACACCTTC	CASSAGTEVTYGYTF
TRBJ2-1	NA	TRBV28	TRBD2	TGTGCCAGCAGGGTAGGGGGGGCTAGCGGGATTACTGAGCAGTTCTTC	CASRVGGASGITEQFF